What follows is one T cell receptor beta chain and its context. The sample belongs to a study of control samples from healthy donors and cancer patients. The data were produced by immunoSEQ multiplex PCR, yet TCRdb's version contains in-frame clones alone and is incomplete. The sample contains 170,000 or so clones, 91% of which appear only once. The sequencing sample was made of blood. The TCR sequence derives from a woman aged 40 to 50 in good health.

The CDR3 DNA reads TGTGCCACCAGCAGAGATCAGGCCGCCTACGAGCAGTACTTC. This codes for CATSRDQAAYEQYF. The chain has TRBV15 and TRBJ2-7; D not certain. Germline CDR1 and CDR2: LNHNV and YYDKDF (reference sequence). V gave up 0 bases and J gave up 2 bases, with 8 bases separating them. The CDR3 consists of 14 residues.